Each of the 15 T cell receptor beta chains below was sequenced from the same sample in a study of Graves' ophthalmopathy and Graves' hyperthyroidism. The sequenced template was RNA, covering the TCR beta CDR3 region. RT-PCR was first run with HTBI primers, then multiplex PCR in a second round. A single record per CDR3 protein comes from TCRdb applying MiXCR to the multiplex PCR reads. The sample holds about 740,000 distinct CDR3 sequences; approximately 40% are singletons and the top ten take around 40%. Material: peripheral blood. Source of these receptors: an adult man with Graves' ophthalmopathy.

This clonotype was detected only once. The junction and the germline gene differ at one end; a read error may be behind it. The chain couples TRBV2 to TRBJ1-1, with a tentative D call TRBD1 (5 bases). Per germline, CDR1 SNHLY and CDR2 FYNNEI. This CDR3 is built from 11 residues. The CDR3 spells CAGSQVGAAFF. DNA of the CDR3: TGTGCCGGCAGCCAAGTCGGGGCCGCTTTCTTT.

In regard to this clonotype: One end of the junction varies from germline; a read error may be responsible. V and J are TRBV7-9 and TRBJ1-4, with TRBD1 matching 8 bases. The germline CDR1 and CDR2 sequences are SEHNR and FQNEAQ (reference sequence). The CDR3 consists of 16 residues. The CDR3 nucleotides are TGCGCCAGCAGCTTGGTGACAGGGGCCGTTAATGAAAAACTGTTTTTT. It yields the protein CASSLVTGAVNEKLFF.

The chain has TRBV2 and TRBJ1-4; D is possibly TRBD1 (5 bases). Trimming shortened V by 10 bases and J by 5 bases, and 17 bases separated the two germline ends. CDR3 length equals 14 residues. Germline CDR1 and CDR2: SNHLY and FYNNEI. The CDR3 DNA is TGTGCCAACTCACCCGACAGAGTCAATGAAAAACTGTTTTTT. Translated: CANSPDRVNEKLFF.

In this sample, this clonotype turned up a few times. The genes are TRBV12-3 or TRBV12-4 and TRBJ1-2; D not certain. This CDR3 contains 13 residues. The V gene lost 4 bases and the J gene lost 4 bases, with 10 bases spanning the gap. The CDR3 region is CASSSVRGYGYTF. CDR3 sequence (DNA): TGTGCCAGCAGTTCGGTCCGGGGCTATGGCTACACCTTC.

In its sample, this clonotype was seen a few times. A read error may be the cause here, since a much bigger clone is one base away. The chain is built from TRBV29-1 and TRBJ1-5, with D perhaps TRBD1 (5 bases). In germline, CDR1 is SQVTM, CDR2 ANQGSEA. The V gene lost 7 bases and the J gene lost 1 base, with 8 bases spanning the gap. The CDR3 has 12 amino acids. Here the CDR3 reads CSAGDSNQPQHF. The DNA for the CDR3 is TGCAGCGCCGGGGACAGCAATCAGCCCCAGCATTTT.

V usage is TRBV24-1 and J usage is TRBJ2-3; D is ambiguous. Looked up from germline, CDR1 is KGHDR and CDR2 is SFDVKD. This CDR3 is 11 amino acids long. V gave up 9 bases and J gave up 4 bases, with 7 bases separating them. The CDR3 region has the DNA TGTGCCACCGGTGTGGCAGATACGCAGTATTTT. This sequence encodes CATGVADTQYF.

Concerning this clonotype itself: A much larger clone is a single base away; this may be a read error. The V call is TRBV7-2, the J call TRBJ1-6; perhaps TRBD1 as D (5 bases). This CDR3 comprises 12 residues. Germline-derived CDR1 and CDR2 are SGHTA and FQGNSA. V was shortened by 5 bases and J by 10 bases, with 9 bases between the two germline ends. The DNA for the CDR3 is TGTGCCAGCAGCGTCCGGGACTCACCCCTCCACTTT. Amino acids: CASSVRDSPLHF.

The V and J genes are TRBV7-6 and TRBJ2-7; 8 bases fit TRBD1. This CDR3 region has 15 residues. V lost 0 bases to trimming and J lost 2 bases; unmatched junction nucleotides: 3. Per germline, CDR1 SGHVS and CDR2 FNYEAQ. The CDR3 reads CASSLATTGAYEQYF. CDR3 coding DNA: TGTGCCAGCAGCTTAGCTACGACAGGGGCCTACGAGCAGTACTTC.

The chain is built from TRBV20-1 and TRBJ1-5; D is unclear. V was clipped by 1 base and J by 9 bases, with 13 bases between them. The CDR3 consists of 13 residues. Germline CDR1 and CDR2: DFQATT and SNEGSKA (reference sequence). CDR3 residues: CSARASAGRPQHF. The CDR3 nucleotides are TGCAGTGCTAGAGCGTCGGCCGGGCGGCCCCAGCATTTT.

This clonotype was seen more than once but under ten times. The chain is built from TRBV4-2 and TRBJ2-7; TRBD1 is a possible D gene (5 bases). Germline CDR1 reads LGHNA; CDR2 reads YNFKEQ. The CDR3 has 15 residues. With 1 base removed from V and 4 bases from J, the gap between germline ends came to 14 bases. The CDR3 reads CASSQVTGPLYEQYF. In DNA form, the CDR3 reads TGTGCCAGCAGCCAAGTAACAGGACCTCTTTACGAGCAGTACTTC.

In its sample, this clonotype was seen many times. The rearrangement joins TRBV9 to TRBJ1-2; TRBD1 aligns across 7 bases. CDR3 length: 15 residues. Germline CDR1 reads SGDLS; CDR2 reads YYNGEE. Trimming at V came to 0 bases and at J to 5 bases, leaving 7 bases not matched to a gene. The chain's CDR3 is CASSVGGTAVYGYTF. CDR3 DNA sequence: TGTGCCAGCAGCGTAGGTGGGACAGCGGTTTATGGCTACACCTTC.

As concerns this clonotype: A read error may account for a junction end that differs from germline. The chain couples TRBV24-1 to TRBJ1-5; TRBD1 matches 9 bases. Looked up from germline, CDR1 is KGHDR and CDR2 is SFDVKD. The CDR3 totals 17 residues. CDR3 in DNA: TGTGCCAGCAGTGGGACAGGGTGGAGGTTTGGCAATCAGCCCCAGCATTTT. Its translation is CASSGTGWRFGNQPQHF.

This clonotype was counted ten times or more. The CDR3 region is CASIQKRTENTEAFF. CDR3 coding DNA: TGTGCCAGCATTCAAAAGAGGACAGAGAACACTGAAGCTTTCTTT. The chain couples TRBV2 to TRBJ1-1; tentative D call: TRBD1 (6 bases). Germline assignment: CDR1 SNHLY and CDR2 FYNNEI. Between the trimmed V and J ends, which lost 7 bases and 1 base, there was a span of 16 bases. The CDR3 consists of 15 residues.

This chain joins TRBV7-6 and TRBJ2-3; TRBD1 or TRBD2 may be the D gene (6 bases each). Trimming stripped 3 bases from V and 3 bases from J, with 10 bases between. Germline V CDR1 and CDR2: SGHVS, FNYEAQ. This CDR3 is built from 14 residues. Here the CDR3 DNA reads TGTGCCAGCAGCTTCACAGGGAGGACAGATACGCAGTATTTT. As protein: CASSFTGRTDTQYF.

This clonotype was seen a few times. The chain is built from TRBV6-5 and TRBJ2-7; D is possibly TRBD1 (6 bases). The CDR3 has 14 residues. The V end was cut by 7 bases, the J end by 6 bases, with 19 bases between. Per the germline V gene, CDR1 is MNHEY and CDR2 is SVGAGI. The CDR3 here is CASTTSRGRGEQYF. The DNA of the CDR3 is TGTGCCAGCACCACATCCAGGGGAAGGGGCGAGCAGTACTTC.